These T cell receptor beta chains were read from a single sample in a study of shared clonotypes between healthy human individuals. Method: immunoSEQ multiplex PCR; TCRdb's copy keeps in-frame clones and lacks some. Of nearly 2 million clones listed, about 95% are singletons. Sequencing was performed on naive CD8+ T cells sorted from blood. Source of these receptors: a man aged 18 to 29 in good health. The CDR3 runs from the conserved cysteine through the conserved F or W. D genes are given only for firm matches. Size tells how often a clone was seen (once, few, many) or the class of an expanded clone, and some rows leave it out.

V gene,clone size,J gene,CDR3 length,D gene,CDR3 protein,CDR3 DNA
TRBV19,.,TRBJ1-3,13,.,CAAQSGGWDTIYF,TGTGCCGCCCAGTCCGGGGGATGGGACACCATATATTTT
TRBV6-6,once,TRBJ2-1,11,.,CASTKGGEQFF,TGTGCCAGCACCAAAGGGGGGGAGCAGTTCTTC
TRBV12-5,.,TRBJ1-2,15,.,CASGNTMGLPYGYTF,TGTGCTAGTGGTAATACTATGGGCCTCCCCTATGGCTACACCTTC
TRBV5-6,.,TRBJ2-7,14,.,CASSLVDQTYEQYF,TGTGCCAGCAGCTTGGTGGACCAGACTTACGAGCAGTACTTC
TRBV7-9,once,TRBJ2-5,13,.,CASSGGGGETQYF,TGTGCCAGCAGCGGAGGAGGCGGGGAGACCCAGTACTTC
TRBV7-9,.,TRBJ2-1,16,.,CASSTYTGGPNDEQFF,TGTGCCAGCAGTACATACACCGGGGGGCCTAACGATGAGCAGTTCTTC
TRBV10-3,.,TRBJ2-2,13,.,CAVSTFDTGELFF,TGTGCCGTCTCAACGTTTGACACCGGGGAGCTGTTTTTT
TRBV5-5,.,TRBJ1-5,14,TRBD1,CASSWDSGNQPQHF,TGTGCCAGCAGCTGGGACAGCGGCAATCAGCCCCAGCATTTT
TRBV10-2,few,TRBJ1-6,14,TRBD1,CASSERQGDSPLHF,TGCGCCAGCAGTGAGAGACAGGGAGATTCACCCCTCCACTTT
TRBV2,.,TRBJ2-7,11,.,CASSEENEQYF,TGTGCCAGCAGTGAGGAGAACGAGCAGTACTTC